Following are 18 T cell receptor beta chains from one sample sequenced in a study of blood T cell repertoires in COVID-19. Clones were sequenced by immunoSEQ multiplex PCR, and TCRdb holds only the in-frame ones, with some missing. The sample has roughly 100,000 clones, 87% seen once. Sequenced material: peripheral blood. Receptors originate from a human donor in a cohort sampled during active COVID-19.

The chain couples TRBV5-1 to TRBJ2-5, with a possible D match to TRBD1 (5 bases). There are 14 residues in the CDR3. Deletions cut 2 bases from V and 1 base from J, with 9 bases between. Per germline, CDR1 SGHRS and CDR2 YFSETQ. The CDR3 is CASSFGQTQETQYF. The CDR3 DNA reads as TGCGCCAGCAGCTTTGGACAAACCCAAGAGACCCAGTACTTC.

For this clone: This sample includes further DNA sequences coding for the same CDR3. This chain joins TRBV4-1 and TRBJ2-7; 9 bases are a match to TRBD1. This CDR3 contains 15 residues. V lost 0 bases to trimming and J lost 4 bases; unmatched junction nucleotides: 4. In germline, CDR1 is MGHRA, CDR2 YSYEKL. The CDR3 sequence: CASSQDHRGLYEQYF. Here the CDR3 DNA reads TGCGCCAGCAGCCAAGATCACAGGGGGCTGTACGAGCAGTACTTC.

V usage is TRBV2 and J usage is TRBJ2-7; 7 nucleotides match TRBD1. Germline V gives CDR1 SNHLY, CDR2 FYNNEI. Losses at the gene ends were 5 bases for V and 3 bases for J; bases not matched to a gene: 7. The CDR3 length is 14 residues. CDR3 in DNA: TGTGCCAGCAGTTTGACGGGACAGAACTACGAGCAGTACTTC. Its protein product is CASSLTGQNYEQYF.

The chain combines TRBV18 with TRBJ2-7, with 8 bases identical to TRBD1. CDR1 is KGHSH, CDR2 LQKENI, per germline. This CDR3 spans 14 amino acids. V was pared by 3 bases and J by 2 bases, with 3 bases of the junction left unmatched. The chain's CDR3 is CASSPGQGAYEQYF. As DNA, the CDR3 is TGTGCCAGCTCACCCGGACAGGGAGCCTACGAGCAGTACTTC.

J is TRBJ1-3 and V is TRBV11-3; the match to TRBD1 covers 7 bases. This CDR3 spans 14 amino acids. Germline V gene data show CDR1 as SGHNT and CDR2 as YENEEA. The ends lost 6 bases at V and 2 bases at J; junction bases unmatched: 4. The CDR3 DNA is TGTGCCAGCAGTTTACAGGGGCCTGGAAACACCATATATTTT. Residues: CASSLQGPGNTIYF.

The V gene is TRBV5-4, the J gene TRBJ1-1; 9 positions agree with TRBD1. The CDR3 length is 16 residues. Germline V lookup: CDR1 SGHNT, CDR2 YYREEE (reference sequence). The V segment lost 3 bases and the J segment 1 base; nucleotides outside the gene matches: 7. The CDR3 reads CASSWGQGSGNTEAFF. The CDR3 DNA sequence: TGTGCCAGCAGCTGGGGACAGGGTTCGGGGAACACTGAAGCTTTCTTT.

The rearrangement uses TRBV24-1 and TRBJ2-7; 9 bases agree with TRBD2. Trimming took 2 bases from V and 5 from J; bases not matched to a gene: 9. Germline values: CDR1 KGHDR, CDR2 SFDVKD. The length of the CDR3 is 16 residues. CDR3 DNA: TGTGCCACCAGTGATTGGGCTAGCGGGACTCAAAACGAGCAGTACTTC. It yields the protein CATSDWASGTQNEQYF.

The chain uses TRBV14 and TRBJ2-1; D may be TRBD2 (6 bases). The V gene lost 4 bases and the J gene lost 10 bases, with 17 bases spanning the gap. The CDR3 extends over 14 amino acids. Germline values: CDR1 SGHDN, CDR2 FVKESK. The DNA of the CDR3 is TGTGCCAGCAGCCGGACTACGGGACGAGACGAGCAGTTCTTC. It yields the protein CASSRTTGRDEQFF. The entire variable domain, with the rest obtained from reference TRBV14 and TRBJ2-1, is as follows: EAGVTQFPSHSVIEKGQTVTLRCDPISGHDNLYWYRRVMGKEIKFLLHFVKESKQDESGMPNNRFLAERTGGTYSTLKVQPAELEDSGVYFCASSRTTGRDEQFFGPGTRLTVL.

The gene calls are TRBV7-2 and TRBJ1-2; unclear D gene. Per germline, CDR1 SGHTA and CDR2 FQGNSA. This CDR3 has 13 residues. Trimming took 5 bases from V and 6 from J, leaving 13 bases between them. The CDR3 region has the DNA TGTGCCAGCAGCCAGAGGTTGGATCATGGCTACACCTTC. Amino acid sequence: CASSQRLDHGYTF.

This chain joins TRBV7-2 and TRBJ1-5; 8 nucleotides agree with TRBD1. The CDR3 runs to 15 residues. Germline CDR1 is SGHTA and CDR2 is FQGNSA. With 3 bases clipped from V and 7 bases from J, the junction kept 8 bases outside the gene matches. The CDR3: CASSLGGTGRQPQHF. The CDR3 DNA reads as TGTGCCAGCAGCTTGGGAGGGACAGGAAGGCAGCCCCAGCATTTT.

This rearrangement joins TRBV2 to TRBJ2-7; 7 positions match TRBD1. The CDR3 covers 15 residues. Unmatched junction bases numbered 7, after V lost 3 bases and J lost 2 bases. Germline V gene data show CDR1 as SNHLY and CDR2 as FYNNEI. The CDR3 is CASSDRTGRAYEQYF. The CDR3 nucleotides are TGTGCCAGCAGTGACCGGACAGGAAGGGCCTACGAGCAGTACTTC. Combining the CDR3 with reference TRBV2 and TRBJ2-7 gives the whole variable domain EPEVTQTPSHQVTQMGQEVILRCVPISNHLYFYWYRQILGQKVEFLVSFYNNEISEKSEIFDDQFSVERPDGSNFTLKIRSTKLEDSAMYFCASSDRTGRAYEQYFGPGTRLTVT.

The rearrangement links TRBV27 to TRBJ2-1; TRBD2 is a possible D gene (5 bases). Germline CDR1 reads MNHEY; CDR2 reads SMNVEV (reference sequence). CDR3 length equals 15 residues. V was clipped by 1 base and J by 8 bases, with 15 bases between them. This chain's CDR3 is CASSLFGLAMDEQFF. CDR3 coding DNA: TGTGCCAGCAGTTTATTTGGACTGGCGATGGATGAGCAGTTCTTC.

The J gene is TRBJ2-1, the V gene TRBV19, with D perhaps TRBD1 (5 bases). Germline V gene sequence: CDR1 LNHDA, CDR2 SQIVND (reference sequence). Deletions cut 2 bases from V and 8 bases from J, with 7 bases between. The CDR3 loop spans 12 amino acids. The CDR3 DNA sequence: TGTGCCAGTAGTATAAGCAGGGATGAGCAGTTCTTC. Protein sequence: CASSISRDEQFF. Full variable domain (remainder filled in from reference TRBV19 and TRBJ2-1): DGGITQSPKYLFRKEGQNVTLSCEQNLNHDAMYWYRQDPGQGLRLIYYSQIVNDFQKGDIAEGYSVSREKKESFPLTVTSAQKNPTAFYLCASSISRDEQFFGPGTRLTVL.

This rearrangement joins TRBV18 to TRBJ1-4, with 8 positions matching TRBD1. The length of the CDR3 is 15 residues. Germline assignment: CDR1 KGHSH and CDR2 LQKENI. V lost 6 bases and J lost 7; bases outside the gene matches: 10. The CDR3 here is CASSIGQGDGEKLFF. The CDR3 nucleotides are TGTGCCAGCTCGATCGGACAGGGCGACGGTGAAAAACTGTTTTTT.

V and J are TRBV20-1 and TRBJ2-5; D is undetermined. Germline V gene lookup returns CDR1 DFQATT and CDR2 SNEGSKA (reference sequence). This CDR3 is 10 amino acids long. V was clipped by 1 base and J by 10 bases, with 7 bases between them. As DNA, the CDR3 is TGCAGTGCTAGAGGTCCTAGCCAGTACTTC. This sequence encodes CSARGPSQYF.

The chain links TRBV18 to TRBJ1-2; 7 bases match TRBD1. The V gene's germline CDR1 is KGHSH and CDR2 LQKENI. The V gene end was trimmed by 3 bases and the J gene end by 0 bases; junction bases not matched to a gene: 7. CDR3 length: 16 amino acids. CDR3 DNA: TGTGCCAGCTCACCCCAAACACAGGGGACTAACTATGGCTACACCTTC. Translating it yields CASSPQTQGTNYGYTF.

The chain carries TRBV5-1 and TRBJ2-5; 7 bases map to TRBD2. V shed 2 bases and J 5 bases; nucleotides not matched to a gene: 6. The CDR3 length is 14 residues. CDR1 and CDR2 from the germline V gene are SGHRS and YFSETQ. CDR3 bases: TGCGCCAGCAGCTTCTGGGACTATAGGGAGACCCAGTACTTC. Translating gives CASSFWDYRETQYF.

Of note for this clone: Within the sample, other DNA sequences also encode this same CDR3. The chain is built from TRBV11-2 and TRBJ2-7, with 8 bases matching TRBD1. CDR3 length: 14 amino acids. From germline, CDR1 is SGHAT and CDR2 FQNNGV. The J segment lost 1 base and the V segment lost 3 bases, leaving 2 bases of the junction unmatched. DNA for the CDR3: TGTGCCAGCAGCTTGGGGACAGGATCCTACGAGCAGTACTTC. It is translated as CASSLGTGSYEQYF.